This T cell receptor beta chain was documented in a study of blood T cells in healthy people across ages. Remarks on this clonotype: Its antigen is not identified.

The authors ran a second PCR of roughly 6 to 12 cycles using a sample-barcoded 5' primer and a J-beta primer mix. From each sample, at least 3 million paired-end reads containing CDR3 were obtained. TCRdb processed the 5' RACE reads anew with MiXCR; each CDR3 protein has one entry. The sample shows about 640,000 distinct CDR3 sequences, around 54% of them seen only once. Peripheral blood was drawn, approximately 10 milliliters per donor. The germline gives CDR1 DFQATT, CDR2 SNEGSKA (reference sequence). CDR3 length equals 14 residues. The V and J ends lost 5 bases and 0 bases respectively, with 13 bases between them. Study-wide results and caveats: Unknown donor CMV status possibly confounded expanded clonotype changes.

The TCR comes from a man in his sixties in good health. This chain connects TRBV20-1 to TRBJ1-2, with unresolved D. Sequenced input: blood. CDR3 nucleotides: TGCAGTGCTTCCGCCACAGTAACTAACTATGGCTACACCTTC. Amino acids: CSASATVTNYGYTF.